One and the same sample provided the 4 T cell receptor beta chains below, sequenced in a study of patients and donors after allogeneic stem cell transplantation. TCRdb re-called the RT-PCR reads with MiXCR, one entry per CDR3 protein. This sample has 150,000 to 250,000 distinct CDR3 sequences, with around two fifths found just once. Sequencing input: blood, either unsorted or a sorted T cell fraction (not recorded which). Receptors were obtained from a human donor who was either an allogeneic HSCT recipient or a stem cell or donor lymphocyte infusion donor (not recorded which). It is not recorded whose cells these are; they may come from a transplant donor.

The table lists this clonotype with a few counts. This chain links TRBV12-3 or TRBV12-4 with TRBJ1-1; D may be TRBD1 (5 bases). V was trimmed by 3 bases and J by 3 bases, leaving 8 bases between them. This CDR3 is built from 13 residues. CDR3 region: CASSFSRDTEAFF. The CDR3 DNA follows: TGTGCCAGCAGTTTTAGCAGGGACACTGAAGCTTTCTTT.

This clonotype was counted a few times. V usage is TRBV7-6 and J usage is TRBJ1-1; D is perhaps TRBD1 (5 bases). The CDR3 loop spans 14 amino acids. V lost 1 base and J lost 5, with 11 bases in between. Germline V gives CDR1 SGHVS, CDR2 FNYEAQ. The CDR3 here is CASSLGRGWTEAFF. The DNA of the CDR3 is TGTGCCAGCAGCTTAGGTAGGGGATGGACTGAAGCTTTCTTT. Supplemented by reference TRBV7-6 and TRBJ1-1, the full variable domain reads GAGVSQSPRYKVTKRGQDVALRCDPISGHVSLYWYRQALGQGPEFLTYFNYEAQQDKSGLPNDRFSAERPEGSISTLTIQRTEQRDSAMYRCASSLGRGWTEAFFGQGTRLTVV.

The chain recombines TRBV20-1 with TRBJ2-7; 8 nucleotides agree with TRBD1. The CDR3 spans 15 residues. From germline, CDR1 is DFQATT and CDR2 SNEGSKA (reference sequence). Unmatched junction bases numbered 10, after V lost 3 bases and J lost 3 bases. CDR3 sequence: CSASSGGGLGYEQYF. The CDR3 coding sequence is TGCAGTGCTAGTTCAGGGGGCGGCCTTGGCTACGAGCAGTACTTC.

This sequence joins TRBV28 and TRBJ1-2; the D is unclear. V was trimmed by 6 bases and J by 4 bases, leaving 12 bases between them. This CDR3 is built from 13 residues. CDR1 MDHEN and CDR2 SYDVKM come from the germline V gene. The CDR3 coding sequence is TGTGCCAGCAGGGGTAGGCGGGGCTATGGCTACACCTTC. Translation gives CASRGRRGYGYTF.